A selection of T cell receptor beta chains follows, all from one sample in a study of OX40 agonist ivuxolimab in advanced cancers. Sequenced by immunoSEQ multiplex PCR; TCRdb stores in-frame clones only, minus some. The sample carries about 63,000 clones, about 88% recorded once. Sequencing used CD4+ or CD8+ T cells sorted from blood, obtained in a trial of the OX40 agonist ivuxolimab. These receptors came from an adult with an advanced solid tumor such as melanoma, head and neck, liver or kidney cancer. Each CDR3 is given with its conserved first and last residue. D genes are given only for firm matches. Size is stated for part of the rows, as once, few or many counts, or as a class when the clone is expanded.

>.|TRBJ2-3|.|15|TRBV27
TGTGCCAGCAGTTTAGGGGGGACAAGCACAGATACGCAGTATTTT
CASSLGGTSTDTQYF
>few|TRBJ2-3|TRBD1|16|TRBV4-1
TGCGCCAGCAGCCAAGTGGGCAGGGGGCGATCAGATACGCAGTATTTT
CASSQVGRGRSDTQYF
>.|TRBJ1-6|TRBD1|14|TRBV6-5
TGTGCCAGCAGGACGGGACAGAATAATTCACCCCTCCACTTT
CASRTGQNNSPLHF
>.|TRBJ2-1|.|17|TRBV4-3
TGCGCCAGCAGCCATTCCCCGACTAGAGGTTTCCGTAATGAGCAGTTCTTC
CASSHSPTRGFRNEQFF
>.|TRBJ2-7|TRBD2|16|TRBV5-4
TGTGCCAGCAGCCCGGGACTAGCGGGGGGAAAGGGCGAGCAGTACTTC
CASSPGLAGGKGEQYF
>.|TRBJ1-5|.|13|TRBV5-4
TGTGCCAGCAGCTTGGACCCTGATCAGCCCCAGCATTTT
CASSLDPDQPQHF
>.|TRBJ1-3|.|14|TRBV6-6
TGTGCCAGCAGTGCTTGGGGATCTGGAAACACCATATATTTT
CASSAWGSGNTIYF
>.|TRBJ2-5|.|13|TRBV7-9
TGTGCCAGCAGCTTAGCAGGTGGAGAGACCCAGTACTTC
CASSLAGGETQYF
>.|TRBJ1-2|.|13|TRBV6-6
TGTGCCAGCAGGAACGACGCGGCAAATGGCTACACCTTC
CASRNDAANGYTF
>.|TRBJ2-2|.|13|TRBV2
TGTGCCAGCAACCCATTGGGGCCCGGGGAGCTGTTTTTT
CASNPLGPGELFF
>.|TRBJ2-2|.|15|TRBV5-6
TGTGCCAGCAGCTTGGGGGCGCGGGGCACCGGGGAGCTGTTTTTT
CASSLGARGTGELFF
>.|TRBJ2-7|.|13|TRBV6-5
TGTGCCAGCAGCTTGTGGCGTCAAGACGAGCAGTACTTC
CASSLWRQDEQYF
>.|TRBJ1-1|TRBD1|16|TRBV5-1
TGCGCCAGCAGCACCGGACAGGGACTGGGGAACACTGAAGCTTTCTTT
CASSTGQGLGNTEAFF
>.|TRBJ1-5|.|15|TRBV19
TGTGCCAGTAGTATCGATTGGGGTAGCAATCAGCCCCAGCATTTT
CASSIDWGSNQPQHF
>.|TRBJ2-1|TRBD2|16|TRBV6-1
TGTGCCAGCAGTGTAGCGGGGGTGGGCTCCTACAATGAGCAGTTCTTC
CASSVAGVGSYNEQFF
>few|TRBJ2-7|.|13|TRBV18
TGTGCCAGCTCACCGGGAGCGGCCTACGAGCAGTACTTC
CASSPGAAYEQYF
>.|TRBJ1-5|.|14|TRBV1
TGCACCAGCAGCCCGGACAGGGGGAATCAGCCCCAGCATTTT
CTSSPDRGNQPQHF
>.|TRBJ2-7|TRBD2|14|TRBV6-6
TGTGCCAGCAGCCGCACTGCGGGAGCCTACGAGCAGTACTTC
CASSRTAGAYEQYF
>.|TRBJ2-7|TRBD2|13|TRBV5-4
TGTGCCAGCAGCTCCAGCGGGAGGTACGAGCAGTACTTC
CASSSSGRYEQYF
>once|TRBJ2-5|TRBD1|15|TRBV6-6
TGTGCCAGCAGTACCCTGGACAGGGGCGGCGAGACCCAGTACTTC
CASSTLDRGGETQYF
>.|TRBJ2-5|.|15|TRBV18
TGTGCCAGCTCACCCTCCACGGGGCCCCAAGAGACCCAGTACTTC
CASSPSTGPQETQYF
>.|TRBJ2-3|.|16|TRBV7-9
TGTGCCAGCAGCCCACGCGGGGTGCGGCTTCTAGATACGCAGTATTTT
CASSPRGVRLLDTQYF
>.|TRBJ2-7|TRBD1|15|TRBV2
TGTGCCAGCAGTTCCGGGACAGGGGGCATCTACGAGCAGTACTTC
CASSSGTGGIYEQYF
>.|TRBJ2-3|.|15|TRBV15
TGTGCCACCAGCAGAGAGGTCACTAGCACAGATACGCAGTATTTT
CATSREVTSTDTQYF
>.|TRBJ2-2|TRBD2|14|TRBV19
TGTGCCAGTCTAGCGGGACATAACACCGGGGAGCTGTTTTTT
CASLAGHNTGELFF
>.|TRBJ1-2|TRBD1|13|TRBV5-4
TGTGCCAGCAGCTTGGACAGGGGGCTTGGCTACACCTTC
CASSLDRGLGYTF
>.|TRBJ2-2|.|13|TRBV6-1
TGTGCCAGCAGTGCCTACAGCGGCGGGGAGCTGTTTTTT
CASSAYSGGELFF
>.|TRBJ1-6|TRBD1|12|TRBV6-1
TGTGCCAGCAAGACAGGGAATTCACCCCTCCACTTT
CASKTGNSPLHF
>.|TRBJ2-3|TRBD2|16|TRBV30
TGTGCCTGGGGTGGGGGAATAGCGGGAGTCACAGATACGCAGTATTTT
CAWGGGIAGVTDTQYF
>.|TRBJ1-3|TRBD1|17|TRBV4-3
TGCGCCAGCAGCCAAGATCCGGGACAGGGGTCTGGAAACACCATATATTTT
CASSQDPGQGSGNTIYF
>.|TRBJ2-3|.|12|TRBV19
TGTGCCAGTAGTATCGCGAGCGGCACGCAGTATTTT
CASSIASGTQYF
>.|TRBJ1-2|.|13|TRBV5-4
TGTGCCAGCAGCTTCACAAAAAACTATGGCTACACCTTC
CASSFTKNYGYTF
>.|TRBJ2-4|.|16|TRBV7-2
TGTGCCAGCAGCTTAGCGGGACGCCAAGCCAAAAACATTCAGTACTTC
CASSLAGRQAKNIQYF
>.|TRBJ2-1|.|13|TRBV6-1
TGTGCCAGCAGGCACTTATGGGGGAATGAGCAGTTCTTC
CASRHLWGNEQFF
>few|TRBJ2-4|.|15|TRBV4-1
TGCGCCAGCAGCCAAAACGTCCACCGGGCGGACATTCAGTACTTC
CASSQNVHRADIQYF
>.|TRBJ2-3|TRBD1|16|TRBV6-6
TGTGCCAGCCCACCCGCAGGGGGCTCAACCACAGATACGCAGTATTTT
CASPPAGGSTTDTQYF
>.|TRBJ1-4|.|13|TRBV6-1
TGTGCCAGCAGTGAGCGGTGGTTTGAAAAACTGTTTTTT
CASSERWFEKLFF
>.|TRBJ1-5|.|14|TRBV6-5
TGTGCCAGCAGTAAAGACCTGGGGGGTCAGCCCCAGCATTTT
CASSKDLGGQPQHF
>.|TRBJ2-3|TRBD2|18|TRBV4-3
TGCGCCAGCAGCCACCGGAAACTTCTAGCGGGGGGGACAGATACGCAGTATTTT
CASSHRKLLAGGTDTQYF
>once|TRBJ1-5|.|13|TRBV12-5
TGTGCTAGTGGGGGGGACATGGATCAGCCCCAGCATTTT
CASGGDMDQPQHF
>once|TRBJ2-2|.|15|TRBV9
TGTGCCAGCAGCCCCGGCAGACAAGACACCGGGGAGCTGTTTTTT
CASSPGRQDTGELFF
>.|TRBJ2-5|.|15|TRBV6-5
TGTGCCAGCAGTTACAGGGGGTTCGGTCAAGGAACCCAGTACTTC
CASSYRGFGQGTQYF
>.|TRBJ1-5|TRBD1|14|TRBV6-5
TGTGCCAGCAGTTACTCCAGGGGGGGTCAGCCCCAGCATTTT
CASSYSRGGQPQHF
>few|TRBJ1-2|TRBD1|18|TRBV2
TGTGCCAGCGGACTGAGTTCCGGGACAGGGGGCGCGGGCTATGGCTACACCTTC
CASGLSSGTGGAGYGYTF